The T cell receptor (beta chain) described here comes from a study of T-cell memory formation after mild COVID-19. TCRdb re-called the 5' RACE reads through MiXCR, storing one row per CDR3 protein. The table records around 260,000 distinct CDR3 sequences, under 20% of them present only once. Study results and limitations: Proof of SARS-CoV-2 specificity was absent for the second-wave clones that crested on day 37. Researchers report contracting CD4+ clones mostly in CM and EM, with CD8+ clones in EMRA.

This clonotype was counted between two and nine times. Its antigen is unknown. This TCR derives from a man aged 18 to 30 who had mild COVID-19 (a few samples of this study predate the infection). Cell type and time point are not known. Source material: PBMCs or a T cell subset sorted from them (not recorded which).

CDR3 sequence: CSARERAEWTDTQYF. For the CDR3, the DNA is TGCAGTGCTAGAGAGCGGGCTGAGTGGACAGATACGCAGTATTTT. The rearrangement joins TRBV20-1 to TRBJ2-3; perhaps TRBD2 as D (5 bases). The CDR3 contains 15 residues. Germline CDR1 is DFQATT and CDR2 is SNEGSKA (reference sequence). V dropped 0 bases and J dropped 3 bases, with 13 bases sitting between them.